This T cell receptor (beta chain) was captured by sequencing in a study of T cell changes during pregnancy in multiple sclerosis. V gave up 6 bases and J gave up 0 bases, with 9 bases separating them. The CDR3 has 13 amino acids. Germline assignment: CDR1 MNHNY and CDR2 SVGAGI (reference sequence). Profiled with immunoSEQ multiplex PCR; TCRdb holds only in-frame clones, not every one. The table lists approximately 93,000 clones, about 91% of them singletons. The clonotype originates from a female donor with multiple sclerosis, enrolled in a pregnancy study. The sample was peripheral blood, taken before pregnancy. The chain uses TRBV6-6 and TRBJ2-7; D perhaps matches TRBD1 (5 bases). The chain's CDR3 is CASSRVVSYEQYF. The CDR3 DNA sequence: TGTGCCAGCAGCAGGGTGGTCTCCTACGAGCAGTACTTC.